Each of the 32 T cell receptor beta chains below was sequenced from the same sample in a study of shared T cell receptors in the human thymus (dated by TCRdb to the early 2020s). Libraries were built with the immunoSEQ multiplex PCR assay. TCRdb took this table from immuneACCESS and kept in-frame rearrangements with V and J called. Such tables lack part of the clones; where checked against another copy, unresolved V genes explain under half of the gap, and the rest is unexplained. The sample table holds some 760,000 clones, of which roughly 85% were seen once. The ten biggest clones cover more than 0.008% of the sample. The sample was also reused in another study, on human thymus T cells.

Sequencing was performed on thymocytes. The source of these receptors is a girl under three years old with a congenital heart defect. Donor details come from another sample of the same person, matched by shared clones.

The chain has TRBV19 and TRBJ1-6; 7 bases match TRBD1. The CDR3 totals 16 residues. The germline V gene encodes CDR1 LNHDA and CDR2 SQIVND (reference sequence). V shed 4 bases and J 8 bases; nucleotides not matched to a gene: 11. The CDR3 DNA reads as TGTGCCAGTAGTAGCTCCGGCAGGGGGTTCGATTCACCCCTCCACTTT. Protein product: CASSSSGRGFDSPLHF.

This clone is a singleton in its sample. The V gene is TRBV19, the J gene TRBJ1-4, with 9 bases fitting TRBD1. This CDR3 comprises 14 residues. Trimming at V came to 8 bases and at J to 2 bases, leaving 3 bases not matched to a gene. Germline loops: CDR1 LNHDA, CDR2 SQIVND (reference sequence). Written as DNA, the CDR3 is TGTGCCAGTGGACAGGGGTTCACTAATGAAAAACTGTTTTTT. As protein: CASGQGFTNEKLFF.

The chain uses TRBV19 and TRBJ2-2, with TRBD1 identical over 10 bases. The CDR3 runs 17 residues. Per the germline V gene, CDR1 is LNHDA and CDR2 is SQIVND (reference sequence). After removal of 6 bases from V and 1 base from J, the junction contained 8 bases not matched to a gene. CDR3 sequence: CASRRKDRGMNTGELFF. For the CDR3, the DNA is TGTGCCAGTAGACGAAAGGACAGGGGGATGAACACCGGGGAGCTGTTTTTT.

V usage is TRBV27 and J usage is TRBJ2-7, with a possible D match to TRBD2 (5 bases). The CDR3 has 16 amino acids. V dropped 6 bases and J dropped 3 bases, with 21 bases sitting between them. Germline lookup yields CDR1 MNHEY and CDR2 SMNVEV (reference sequence). The CDR3 sequence is CASRSTQVRAHYEQYF. The CDR3, as DNA: TGTGCCAGCAGATCCACTCAAGTGCGGGCACACTACGAGCAGTACTTC.

This clone turned up a few times. The rearrangement uses TRBV6-6 and TRBJ2-5, with TRBD2 matching 14 bases. The V segment lost 5 bases and the J segment 3 bases; nucleotides outside the gene matches: 5. This CDR3 is 16 amino acids long. CDR1 MNHNY and CDR2 SVGAGI come from the germline V gene (reference sequence). The CDR3 sequence: CASSPWTSGGKETQYF. DNA of the CDR3: TGTGCCAGCAGTCCCTGGACTAGCGGGGGGAAAGAGACCCAGTACTTC.

This clone occurred once. The chain couples TRBV19 to TRBJ1-2, with unresolved D. V gave up 6 bases and J gave up 1 base, with 9 bases separating them. Germline V lookup: CDR1 LNHDA, CDR2 SQIVND (reference sequence). The CDR3 sequence is 13 residues long. CDR3 in DNA: TGTGCCAGTAGGACGGAGGTTAACTATGGCTACACCTTC. This encodes CASRTEVNYGYTF.

This clone was found once. The rearrangement uses TRBV4-1 and TRBJ2-3; 8 bases match TRBD2. V lost 0 bases and J lost 2; bases outside the gene matches: 7. The CDR3 is 17 amino acids. Germline V gives CDR1 MGHRA, CDR2 YSYEKL. CDR3 region: CASSQDRAGAFTDTQYF. The CDR3 nucleotides read TGCGCCAGCAGCCAAGATAGAGCGGGGGCCTTCACAGATACGCAGTATTTT.

CDR3 sequence (DNA): TGTGCCAGCAGCGTAGGCGACAATCACTACGAGCAGTACTTC. It encodes CASSVGDNHYEQYF. The V call is TRBV9, the J call TRBJ2-7, with D uncertain. Germline-derived CDR1 and CDR2 are SGDLS and YYNGEE. This CDR3 contains 14 residues. The ends were cut back, 0 bases at V and 3 bases at J, with 10 bases in the middle. The full variable domain, with the rest looked up from reference TRBV9 and TRBJ2-7, is DSGVTQTPKHLITATGQRVTLRCSPRSGDLSVYWYQQSLDQGLQFLIQYYNGEERAKGNILERFSAQQFPDLHSELNLSSLELGDSALYFCASSVGDNHYEQYFGPGTRLTVT.

The chain uses TRBV25-1 and TRBJ1-1, with D possibly matching TRBD1 (5 bases). There are 15 residues in the CDR3. The ends were cut back, 2 bases at V and 1 base at J, with 11 bases in the middle. Germline loops: CDR1 MGHDK, CDR2 SYGVNS. The CDR3 here is CASSEREGPNTEAFF. The DNA for the CDR3 is TGTGCCAGCAGTGAACGGGAGGGACCGAACACTGAAGCTTTCTTT.

V and J are TRBV19 and TRBJ1-1; D gene uncertain. The ends were cut back, 4 bases at V and 3 bases at J, with 24 bases in the middle. The CDR3 is 18 amino acids. Germline CDR1 LNHDA, CDR2 SQIVND (reference sequence). DNA of the CDR3: TGTGCCAGTAGTACCCGACCCTGGGGAGAACCGAGGGACACTGAAGCTTTCTTT. Its protein product is CASSTRPWGEPRDTEAFF.

The chain joins TRBV11-2 to TRBJ1-6; TRBD1 aligns across 9 bases. Per germline, CDR1 SGHAT and CDR2 FQNNGV. The CDR3 runs 14 residues. The junction had 6 bases not matched to a gene; V was cut back by 5 bases and J by 10 bases. CDR3 region: CASSTGTGRSPLHF. The CDR3 DNA is TGTGCCAGCAGCACCGGGACAGGGAGGTCACCCCTCCACTTT.

The chain carries TRBV14 and TRBJ2-3; 13 bases map to TRBD2. Germline V gives CDR1 SGHDN, CDR2 FVKESK. The CDR3 contains 16 residues. The ends lost 0 bases at V and 6 bases at J; junction bases unmatched: 3. The CDR3 protein is CASSQETSGGEDTQYF. As DNA, the CDR3 is TGTGCCAGCAGCCAAGAAACTAGCGGGGGGGAGGATACGCAGTATTTT.

The chain couples TRBV4-3 to TRBJ1-6, with 8 bases lining up with TRBD1. Germline loops: CDR1 LGHNA, CDR2 YSLEER. The CDR3 consists of 19 residues. The trim removed 7 bases at V and 8 bases at J, leaving 22 bases unmatched. The CDR3, as DNA: TGCGCCAGCAACCCGGATGCTAGACCTCGGACAGGGATGGATTCACCCCTCCACTTT. As protein: CASNPDARPRTGMDSPLHF.

The V call is TRBV10-1, the J call TRBJ2-1, with 7 bases matching TRBD2. Germline V gene data show CDR1 as WNHNN and CDR2 as SYGVQD (reference sequence). The CDR3 contains 15 residues. Trimming cost V 1 base and J 7 bases; bases outside gene matches: 7. CDR3 loop: CASSEWETGGNEQFF. DNA of the CDR3: TGCGCCAGCAGTGAGTGGGAGACGGGGGGAAATGAGCAGTTCTTC.

The chain joins TRBV7-9 to TRBJ2-7; 7 nucleotides match TRBD1. V dropped 0 bases and J dropped 5; count of bases not matched to a gene: 4. From germline, CDR1 is SEHNR and CDR2 FQNEAQ (reference sequence). The CDR3 consists of 14 residues. Here the CDR3 DNA reads TGTGCCAGCAGCTTAGCGGTAGGGGGCCACGAGCAGTACTTC. Its translation is CASSLAVGGHEQYF.

The CDR3 loop is CASRDPAAHYGYTF. As DNA, the CDR3 is TGTGCCAGCAGAGATCCGGCAGCGCACTATGGCTACACCTTC. The V gene is TRBV28, the J gene TRBJ1-2; no reliable D call. The CDR3 runs to 14 residues. V was clipped by 6 bases and J by 3 bases, with 14 bases between them. The germline gives CDR1 MDHEN, CDR2 SYDVKM.

The V call is TRBV30, the J call TRBJ2-7; 8 bases agree with TRBD1. The CDR3 length is 15 residues. Per the germline V gene, CDR1 is GTSNPN and CDR2 is SVGIG (reference sequence). With 4 bases clipped from V and 1 base from J, the junction kept 9 bases outside the gene matches. The CDR3 DNA reads as TGTGCCTGGACCCCCCGGGACAGGACATCCTACGAGCAGTACTTC. Protein product: CAWTPRDRTSYEQYF.

Only one count was recorded for this clone. The rearrangement uses TRBV5-8 and TRBJ1-1; 7 bases are shared with TRBD1. With 4 bases clipped from V and 0 bases from J, the junction kept 9 bases outside the gene matches. Germline CDR1 is SGHTS and CDR2 is YDEGEE. The CDR3 spans 16 residues. The CDR3 region is CASSPGQAPMNTEAFF. In DNA form, the CDR3 reads TGTGCCAGCAGCCCCGGACAGGCGCCGATGAACACTGAAGCTTTCTTT. Using reference TRBV5-8 and TRBJ1-1 for the parts outside the CDR3, the full variable domain is EAGVTQSPTHLIKTRGQQATLRCSPISGHTSVYWYQQALGLGLQFLLWYDEGEERNRGNFPPRFSGRQFPNYSSELNVNALELEDSALYLCASSPGQAPMNTEAFFGQGTRLTVV.

The chain couples TRBV29-1 to TRBJ1-3; 8 bases agree with TRBD1. The trim removed 7 bases at V and 2 bases at J, leaving 4 bases unmatched. Germline V gene data show CDR1 as SQVTM and CDR2 as ANQGSEA. The CDR3 is made up of 13 amino acids. The CDR3 DNA sequence: TGCAGCGCCGTCAGGGGGCCTGGAAACACCATATATTTT. Encoded protein: CSAVRGPGNTIYF.

In DNA form, the CDR3 reads TGTGCCAGCAGTGAAGAGCGATGGACAGCAAAGCTTAACACTGAAGCTTTCTTT. As protein: CASSEERWTAKLNTEAFF. The chain has TRBV6-1 and TRBJ1-1; tentatively, D is TRBD1 (6 bases). V was cut by 1 base and J by 2 bases, with 20 bases left in between. Germline CDR1 MNHNS, CDR2 SASEGT. The CDR3 is made up of 18 amino acids.

The CDR3 loop is CAWSVRTYSEQYF. The CDR3 bases are TGTGCCTGGAGTGTACGGACATACTCCGAGCAGTACTTC. The chain has TRBV30 and TRBJ2-7; D might be TRBD1 (5 bases). CDR1 is GTSNPN and CDR2 is SVGIG in the germline V gene (reference sequence). The CDR3 loop spans 13 amino acids. Trimming left V 0 bases short and J 6 bases short, with 12 bases between.

The CDR3 nucleotides are TGTGCCAGCAGCTTAGGGACAGGCTATGGGACCGGGGAGCTGTTTTTT. This sequence encodes CASSLGTGYGTGELFF. The rearrangement uses TRBV11-2 and TRBJ2-2, with 7 bases identical to TRBD1. Looked up from germline, CDR1 is SGHAT and CDR2 is FQNNGV. The CDR3 extends over 16 amino acids. Germline trimming cut 1 base from V and 5 bases from J; bases unmatched to any gene: 7.

Turning to this clone: The junction shows a germline mismatch at one end, possibly a read error. This sample includes further DNA sequences coding for the same CDR3. CDR3 DNA sequence: TGTGCCAGCAGTTCTGGGACAGTAAGCTCCTATAATTCCCCCCTCCACTTT. Translating gives CASSSGTVSSYNSPLHF. This rearrangement joins TRBV28 to TRBJ1-6; 7 bases fit TRBD1. CDR1 MDHEN and CDR2 SYDVKM come from the germline V gene. CDR3 length equals 17 residues.

The rearrangement links TRBV7-6 to TRBJ2-1; the D is unclear. The CDR3 sequence is 11 residues long. V dropped 2 bases and J dropped 7 bases, with 3 bases sitting between them. Germline lookup yields CDR1 SGHVS and CDR2 FNYEAQ. The CDR3 loop reads CASSLINEQFF. CDR3 nucleotide sequence: TGTGCCAGCAGCTTAATAAATGAGCAGTTCTTC.

The genes are TRBV27 and TRBJ2-7; 9 bases map to TRBD1. Per the germline V gene, CDR1 is MNHEY and CDR2 is SMNVEV (reference sequence). The CDR3 runs 14 residues. V was pared by 5 bases and J by 2 bases, with 4 bases of the junction left unmatched. The CDR3, as DNA: TGTGCCAGCAGTGACGGGACAGGGCCCTACGAGCAGTACTTC. It specifies CASSDGTGPYEQYF.

The chain joins TRBV18 to TRBJ1-5; TRBD1 matches at 7 bases. Trimming at V came to 6 bases and at J to 0 bases, leaving 14 bases not matched to a gene. Per germline, CDR1 KGHSH and CDR2 LQKENI. The CDR3 length is 18 residues. The CDR3 DNA is TGTGCCAGCTCGAGGCGAAGGGACAGCAGGCCTAGCAATCAGCCCCAGCATTTT. It yields the protein CASSRRRDSRPSNQPQHF.

This chain uses TRBV9 with TRBJ1-2, with D maybe TRBD1 (6 bases). The CDR3 spans 14 residues. Per germline, CDR1 SGDLS and CDR2 YYNGEE. Trimming left V 4 bases short and J 4 bases short, with 14 bases between. Here the CDR3 DNA reads TGTGCCAGCAGCCCTCCAAGGGGGATCTATGGCTACACCTTC. This codes for CASSPPRGIYGYTF. The full variable domain, completed using reference TRBV9 and TRBJ1-2, is DSGVTQTPKHLITATGQRVTLRCSPRSGDLSVYWYQQSLDQGLQFLIQYYNGEERAKGNILERFSAQQFPDLHSELNLSSLELGDSALYFCASSPPRGIYGYTFGSGTRLTVV.

A single count supports this clone. V usage is TRBV5-4 and J usage is TRBJ1-1, with 11 bases identical to TRBD1. Trimming removed 4 bases from V and 5 bases from J; junction bases left unmatched: 7. The CDR3 totals 15 residues. The germline CDR1 and CDR2 sequences are SGHNT and YYREEE (reference sequence). In nucleotides, the CDR3 is TGTGCCAGCAGCGCCTGGACAGGGGGCTATACTGAAGCTTTCTTT. Protein product: CASSAWTGGYTEAFF.

The chain uses TRBV29-1 and TRBJ1-1; 7 bases are shared with TRBD1. The germline V gene encodes CDR1 SQVTM and CDR2 ANQGSEA. V trimming: 5 bases; J trimming: 1 base; junction bases outside the gene matches: 7. The CDR3 runs to 14 residues. The CDR3 DNA reads TGCAGCGTTTCTGCTCCAGGGGGGAACACTGAAGCTTTCTTT. Translation: CSVSAPGGNTEAFF.

CDR3 protein: CASSPRLAGVHNEQFF. CDR3 DNA sequence: TGCGCCAGCAGCCCACGACTAGCGGGGGTTCACAATGAGCAGTTCTTC. The genes are TRBV4-3 and TRBJ2-1, with 12 bases aligning to TRBD2. Trimming cost V 4 bases and J 5 bases; bases outside gene matches: 6. The CDR3 is made up of 16 amino acids. Germline CDR1 and CDR2: LGHNA and YSLEER.

V and J are TRBV15 and TRBJ2-3, with 7 bases matching TRBD2. V shed 1 base, J shed 4 bases, and the junction held 8 bases outside the gene matches. The CDR3 runs 16 residues. Germline loops: CDR1 LNHNV, CDR2 YYDKDF (reference sequence). The CDR3 DNA reads TGTGCCACCAGCAGAGCCTCGCGGGGGAGTTCAGATACGCAGTATTTT. Translated: CATSRASRGSSDTQYF.

V is TRBV4-1 and J is TRBJ1-2, with TRBD1 identical over 8 bases. The J segment lost 4 bases and the V segment lost 3 bases, leaving 4 bases of the junction unmatched. CDR3 length equals 14 residues. CDR1 MGHRA and CDR2 YSYEKL come from the germline V gene. Written as DNA, the CDR3 is TGCGCCAGCAGCCAGGGACAGGCGGGCTATGGCTACACCTTC. Protein product: CASSQGQAGYGYTF.